A selection of T cell receptor beta chains follows, all from one sample in a study of T-cell memory formation after mild COVID-19. TCRdb reprocessed the 5' RACE reads with MiXCR, giving one entry per CDR3 protein. This table holds almost 550,000 distinct CDR3 sequences, 20% found once. Source material: PBMCs or a T cell subset sorted from them (not recorded which). Receptors originate from an adult woman who had mild COVID-19 (a few samples of this study predate the infection). Cell type and time point are not known. The CDR3 runs from the conserved cysteine through the conserved F or W. The D gene is left open where the match is weak. Clone sizes are given selectively: once, few, many, or a class where the clone is expanded.

clone size	J gene	D gene	V gene	CDR3 protein	CDR3 DNA
.	TRBJ2-4	TRBD2	TRBV2	CASSARLAEGNIQYF	TGTGCCAGCAGCGCGAGACTAGCGGAAGGGAACATTCAGTACTTC
few	TRBJ2-7	.	TRBV5-1	CASREQGSSYEQYF	TGCGCCAGCAGGGAGCAGGGAAGCTCCTACGAGCAGTACTTC
few	TRBJ2-1	.	TRBV6-2/TRBV6-3	CASSLQGDNEQFF	TGTGCCAGCAGCCTTCAGGGTGACAATGAGCAGTTCTTC
.	TRBJ1-1	TRBD1	TRBV29-1	CSVVWQGEHLEAFF	TGCAGCGTTGTATGGCAGGGGGAACATCTTGAAGCTTTCTTT
few	TRBJ2-2	.	TRBV4-1	CASSKQASGHGTGELFF	TGCGCCAGCAGCAAACAGGCTTCGGGACATGGAACCGGGGAGCTGTTTTTT
.	TRBJ1-4	.	TRBV11-2	CASSLDVYGGFGNEKLFF	TGTGCCAGCAGCTTAGATGTGTACGGGGGATTCGGTAATGAAAAACTGTTTTTT
.	TRBJ1-1	TRBD1	TRBV20-1	CSARDGTDNTEAFF	TGCAGTGCTAGAGACGGGACAGATAACACTGAAGCTTTCTTT
.	TRBJ2-7	.	TRBV20-1	CSARGGLTYEQYF	TGCAGTGCAAGGGGGGGGCTCACCTACGAGCAGTACTTC
.	TRBJ2-7	TRBD2	TRBV4-1	CASSQFPSGGDYEQYF	TGCGCCAGCAGCCAGTTCCCGAGCGGGGGGGACTACGAGCAGTACTTC
few	TRBJ1-1	.	TRBV7-6	CASSWGGSEAFF	TGTGCCAGCAGTTGGGGAGGCTCTGAAGCTTTCTTT
many	TRBJ2-7	TRBD2	TRBV3-1	CASSQEATSGRYEQYF	TGTGCCAGCAGCCAAGAGGCGACTAGCGGTAGATACGAGCAGTACTTC
.	TRBJ1-4	.	TRBV7-9	CASSLALGPEKLFF	TGTGCCAGCAGCTTAGCCTTGGGACCGGAAAAACTGTTTTTT
.	TRBJ1-2	TRBD1	TRBV12-3/TRBV12-4	CASSLTAGGSYGYTF	TGTGCCAGCAGTTTAACGGCAGGGGGTAGCTATGGCTACACCTTC
many	TRBJ2-7	.	TRBV13	CASSYRDEQYF	TGTGCCAGCAGCTACCGCGACGAGCAGTACTTC
few	TRBJ1-1	.	TRBV18	CASSLQGESTEAFF	TGTGCCAGCTCATTACAGGGCGAGAGCACTGAAGCTTTCTTT
few	TRBJ2-1	TRBD2	TRBV10-3	CAISESELAGTNEQFF	TGTGCCATCAGTGAGAGCGAACTAGCGGGAACTAATGAGCAGTTCTTC
.	TRBJ2-2	.	TRBV7-2	CASSRGTLNTGELFF	TGTGCCAGCAGCCGAGGGACCTTGAACACCGGGGAGCTGTTTTTT
few	TRBJ1-4	TRBD1	TRBV12-3/TRBV12-4	CASSLQGVNEKLFF	TGTGCCAGCAGTTTACAGGGGGTCAATGAAAAACTGTTTTTT
.	TRBJ2-1	TRBD1	TRBV29-1	CSTKTGWNEQFF	TGCAGCACGAAGACAGGGTGGAATGAGCAGTTCTTC
few	TRBJ1-2	.	TRBV9	CASSVEEGDLSYYGYTF	TGTGCCAGCAGCGTAGAAGAGGGGGACTTAAGCTACTATGGCTACACCTTC
few	TRBJ2-5	TRBD2	TRBV9	CASSGGLAGGPAETQYF	TGTGCCAGCAGCGGCGGACTAGCGGGGGGGCCGGCAGAGACCCAGTACTTC
.	TRBJ1-1	TRBD1	TRBV14	CASSQTGVRMNTEAFF	TGTGCCAGCAGCCAGACAGGGGTAAGGATGAACACTGAAGCTTTCTTT
.	TRBJ2-1	.	TRBV7-2	CASSLASGGPNNEQFF	TGTGCCAGCAGCTTAGCGTCCGGAGGGCCGAACAATGAGCAGTTCTTC
.	TRBJ1-1	.	TRBV7-2	CASAFGLNTEAFF	TGTGCCAGCGCCTTTGGGCTGAACACTGAAGCTTTCTTT
.	TRBJ2-1	TRBD1	TRBV5-1	CASSLGRGKDEQFF	TGCGCCAGCAGCTTGGGCAGGGGGAAAGATGAGCAGTTCTTC
.	TRBJ2-3	TRBD1	TRBV6-6	CASSPPWGQASTDTQYF	TGTGCCAGCAGTCCACCTTGGGGACAGGCTAGCACAGATACGCAGTATTTT
.	TRBJ2-2	.	TRBV7-6	CASSLERAANTGELFF	TGTGCCAGCAGCTTAGAGCGAGCGGCGAACACCGGGGAGCTGTTTTTT
once	TRBJ2-4	.	TRBV5-1	CASSPTEVLGAAKNIQYF	TGCGCCAGCAGCCCTACCGAAGTCCTGGGGGCAGCCAAAAACATTCAGTACTTC
few	TRBJ2-3	TRBD2	TRBV12-3/TRBV12-4	CASIAGGSADTQYF	TGTGCCAGCATTGCGGGGGGCAGCGCAGATACGCAGTATTTT
few	TRBJ1-1	.	TRBV10-3	CAIRPGPTSNTEAFF	TGTGCCATCAGGCCTGGTCCTACGTCGAACACTGAAGCTTTCTTT
.	TRBJ2-7	TRBD1	TRBV27	CASRFGGQGFYEQYF	TGTGCCAGCAGATTTGGGGGACAGGGGTTCTACGAGCAGTACTTC
few	TRBJ2-1	.	TRBV7-3	CASSPERSSYNEQFF	TGTGCCAGCAGCCCAGAGCGGAGCTCCTACAATGAGCAGTTCTTC
many	TRBJ2-5	TRBD2	TRBV5-1	CASSYAGASVETQYF	TGCGCCAGCAGCTACGCGGGAGCAAGTGTGGAGACCCAGTACTTC
few	TRBJ2-3	.	TRBV20-1	CSAKDTGLQYF	TGCAGTGCTAAAGACACAGGGTTGCAGTATTTT
.	TRBJ2-5	.	TRBV4-2	CASSPGTVSQETQYF	TGTGCCAGCAGCCCGGGGACGGTTAGTCAAGAGACCCAGTACTTC
few	TRBJ2-7	TRBD2	TRBV6-2/TRBV6-3	CASSYQGPSLAGESYEQYF	TGTGCCAGCAGTTACCAGGGTCCCTCACTTGCGGGGGAATCCTACGAGCAGTACTTC
.	TRBJ1-2	.	TRBV5-1	CASSRGTIGDYGYTF	TGCGCCAGCAGCCGCGGGACAATCGGGGACTATGGCTACACCTTC
few	TRBJ2-2	.	TRBV6-5	CASSYPGFRGTGELFF	TGTGCCAGCAGTTACCCCGGGTTTCGGGGGACCGGGGAGCTGTTTTTT
few	TRBJ2-5	.	TRBV7-9	CASSLTLYREAKETQYF	TGTGCCAGCAGCTTGACCCTATACCGGGAAGCAAAAGAGACCCAGTACTTC
.	TRBJ2-3	TRBD2	TRBV5-1	CASSPGLEGLDTQYF	TGCGCCAGCAGCCCTGGACTAGAAGGTCTAGATACGCAGTATTTT
few	TRBJ2-1	TRBD2	TRBV6-5	CASSQAGGGPNEQFF	TGTGCCAGCAGTCAAGCGGGGGGGGGCCCCAATGAGCAGTTCTTC
few	TRBJ2-1	.	TRBV20-1	CSGVFHNEQFF	TGCAGTGGGGTTTTCCACAATGAGCAGTTCTTC
few	TRBJ1-2	.	TRBV29-1	CSVPFGAELNYGYTF	TGCAGCGTTCCTTTTGGCGCGGAGCTTAACTATGGCTACACCTTC
few	TRBJ1-2	.	TRBV5-1	CASSPPPDRGYGYTF	TGCGCCAGCAGCCCCCCCCCAGACCGGGGCTATGGCTACACCTTC
many	TRBJ2-5	.	TRBV11-2	CASSLDRETQYF	TGTGCCAGCAGCTTAGACCGGGAGACCCAGTACTTC
few	TRBJ1-1	TRBD1	TRBV5-1	CASSLAPGQGFRDTEAFF	TGCGCCAGCAGCTTGGCTCCGGGACAGGGTTTTCGAGACACTGAAGCTTTCTTT
many	TRBJ1-1	.	TRBV29-1	CSVELQAGTEAFF	TGCAGCGTTGAATTGCAGGCGGGGACTGAAGCTTTCTTT